This TCR beta chain emerged from a study of blood T cell repertoires in COVID-19. Across the study: Collection of acute and convalescent COVID-19 samples took place in the United States, Italy and Spain.

Assay: immunoSEQ multiplex PCR; the TCRdb copy retains only in-frame clones and omits some. The table includes approximately 460,000 clones, approximately 92% detected once. The V gene's germline CDR1 is LGHNT and CDR2 FRNRAP. V gave up 5 bases and J gave up 0 bases; unmatched junction bases: 3. This CDR3 is 15 amino acids long. The receptor's source is a man in his late teens or twenties with COVID-19, enrolled during active disease. The rearrangement uses TRBV12-5 and TRBJ2-1, with TRBD2 identical over 8 bases. The sample taken for sequencing was peripheral blood. As DNA, the CDR3 is TGTGCTAGTGGTCCGGGACTAGTCTCCTACAATGAGCAGTTCTTC. Protein product: CASGPGLVSYNEQFF.